The rows below give T cell receptor beta chains drawn from one sample of a study of technical replicates of blood from several donors. Profiling relied on immunoSEQ multiplex PCR, and the TCRdb table lists in-frame clones only, not all of them. The data hold about 97,000 clones, with approximately 95% observed a single time. Sequenced: T cells isolated from PBMCs. These receptors all stem from a human donor in good health. CDR3s include the opening cysteine and the closing phenylalanine or tryptophan. A D gene is named only where the DNA matches it firmly. Size tells how often a clone was seen (once, few, many) or the class of an expanded clone, and some rows leave it out.

TRBD1	15	TRBV2	TRBJ2-7	NA	CASSVIGTGFSEQYF	TGTGCCAGCAGTGTCATCGGGACAGGGTTCTCCGAGCAGTACTTC
TRBD2	15	TRBV29-1	TRBJ2-3	NA	CSVGLAGATRDTQYF	TGCAGCGTCGGACTAGCGGGAGCCACAAGAGATACGCAGTATTTT
TRBD1	18	TRBV4-3	TRBJ2-3	NA	CASSQLTTGFVYTDTQYF	TGCGCCAGCAGCCAACTTACGACAGGGTTTGTATACACAGATACGCAGTATTTT
TRBD2	17	TRBV4-1	TRBJ2-2	once	CASSQGLREGPTGELFF	TGCGCCAGCAGCCAAGGGCTGCGGGAGGGCCCCACCGGGGAGCTGTTTTTT
NA	16	TRBV10-3	TRBJ1-3	NA	CAISESKSGKGNTIYF	TGTGCCATCAGTGAGTCTAAGTCAGGGAAAGGAAACACCATATATTTT
TRBD1	14	TRBV29-1	TRBJ2-2	once	CSVGTGVYTGELFF	TGCAGCGTCGGGACAGGGGTTTACACCGGGGAGCTGTTTTTT
NA	14	TRBV6-6	TRBJ1-5	once	CASSYLTGDQPQHF	TGTGCCAGCAGTTACTTGACGGGGGATCAGCCCCAGCATTTT
NA	14	TRBV13	TRBJ2-7	NA	CASSLVNSYYEQYF	TGTGCCAGCAGCTTAGTAAACTCCTACTACGAGCAGTACTTC
NA	14	TRBV18	TRBJ2-3	NA	CASESGSRTDTQYF	TGTGCCAGCGAAAGCGGAAGCCGGACAGATACGCAGTATTTT
NA	14	TRBV4-1	TRBJ1-2	NA	CASSQGPSGEGYTF	TGCGCCAGCAGCCAAGGGCCCTCGGGAGAAGGCTACACCTTC
NA	15	TRBV2	TRBJ2-6	NA	CASSESSSGANVLTF	TGTGCCAGCAGCGAGTCAAGCTCTGGGGCCAACGTCCTGACTTTC
TRBD2	14	TRBV11-2	TRBJ2-1	NA	CASSLGTSYNEQFF	TGTGCCAGCAGCTTAGGGACTAGTTACAATGAGCAGTTCTTC
NA	13	TRBV29-1	TRBJ2-7	NA	CSVLDRISYEQYF	TGCAGCGTATTGGACAGAATCTCCTACGAGCAGTACTTC
NA	13	TRBV10-3	TRBJ2-5	NA	CAIRSGSEETQYF	TGTGCCATCAGGTCCGGGAGTGAGGAGACCCAGTACTTC
TRBD1	15	TRBV27	TRBJ1-3	NA	CASSQTGWAGNTIYF	TGTGCCAGCAGCCAGACAGGGTGGGCGGGAAACACCATATATTTT
NA	13	TRBV7-3	TRBJ2-2	NA	CASSLRAAGELFF	TGTGCCAGCAGCTTGCGGGCGGCCGGGGAGCTGTTTTTT
NA	16	TRBV7-2	TRBJ1-4	NA	CASSLGLGGFREKLFF	TGTGCCAGCAGCTTAGGCCTGGGGGGGTTCCGAGAAAAACTGTTTTTT
TRBD1	18	TRBV9	TRBJ1-1	once	CASSASLGDRGLNTEAFF	TGTGCCAGCAGCGCCTCCCTGGGGGACAGGGGGCTGAACACTGAAGCTTTCTTT
TRBD2	15	TRBV9	TRBJ2-1	NA	CASSTGTSAYNEQFF	TGTGCCAGCAGCACCGGGACTAGCGCCTACAATGAGCAGTTCTTC
NA	14	TRBV4-2	TRBJ2-7	NA	CASSPLGGSYEQYF	TGTGCCAGCAGCCCCCTGGGGGGTTCCTACGAGCAGTACTTC
NA	15	TRBV6-1	TRBJ1-3	NA	CASIEAFSSGNTIYF	TGTGCCAGCATCGAGGCTTTTTCTTCTGGAAACACCATATATTTT
TRBD1	15	TRBV19	TRBJ1-1	medium-sized	CASSMGDRMNTEAFF	TGTGCCAGTAGTATGGGGGACAGGATGAACACTGAAGCTTTCTTT
TRBD1	13	TRBV30	TRBJ2-7	NA	CAWTGTGFGEQYF	TGTGCCTGGACCGGGACAGGGTTTGGCGAGCAGTACTTC
NA	14	TRBV6-1	TRBJ2-7	NA	CASFWGVASYEQYF	TGTGCCAGCTTTTGGGGGGTTGCATCCTACGAGCAGTACTTC
NA	14	TRBV6-1	TRBJ2-2	NA	CASSRDWNTGELFF	TGTGCCAGCAGTCGCGACTGGAACACCGGGGAGCTGTTTTTT
NA	11	TRBV30	TRBJ1-3	NA	CAWSAGNTIYF	TGTGCCTGGAGTGCGGGAAACACCATATATTTT
NA	14	TRBV7-2	TRBJ2-7	NA	CASSLARDTYEQYF	TGTGCCAGCAGCTTAGCGCGAGACACCTACGAGCAGTACTTC
TRBD2	15	TRBV28	TRBJ2-1	NA	CASSLETSGLNEQFF	TGTGCCAGCAGTTTAGAAACTAGCGGACTGAATGAGCAGTTCTTC
NA	15	TRBV7-2	TRBJ2-7	NA	CASSFREFQSYEQYF	TGTGCCAGCAGCTTCCGGGAATTTCAGAGCTACGAGCAGTACTTC
TRBD2	18	TRBV19	TRBJ2-1	NA	CASSIFRTSGSTYNEQFF	TGTGCCAGTAGTATATTTAGGACTAGCGGGAGCACCTACAATGAGCAGTTCTTC
TRBD1	16	TRBV6-5	TRBJ2-1	NA	CASSYDRELSYNEQFF	TGTGCCAGCAGTTACGACAGGGAACTTTCCTACAATGAGCAGTTCTTC
TRBD1	15	TRBV6-5	TRBJ2-5	NA	CASSYGQGVVETQYF	TGTGCCAGCAGTTACGGACAGGGCGTTGTGGAGACCCAGTACTTC
TRBD2	13	TRBV28	TRBJ2-7	NA	CASTRGGSGEQYF	TGTGCCAGCACCCGGGGGGGTTCGGGCGAGCAGTACTTC
TRBD1	15	TRBV5-4	TRBJ2-1	once	CASSPDRASYNEQFF	TGTGCCAGCAGCCCCGACAGGGCCTCCTACAATGAGCAGTTCTTC
NA	14	TRBV5-1	TRBJ2-5	NA	CASSLQQGLETQYF	TGCGCCAGCAGCTTACAACAGGGCCTAGAGACCCAGTACTTC
TRBD1	16	TRBV5-1	TRBJ1-1	NA	CASSLNRQGPNTEAFF	TGCGCCAGCAGCTTGAACCGACAGGGACCCAACACTGAAGCTTTCTTT
NA	15	TRBV5-1	TRBJ2-1	NA	CASSFDSLAHNEQFF	TGCGCCAGCAGCTTCGACTCTTTGGCACACAATGAGCAGTTCTTC
TRBD1	15	TRBV27	TRBJ1-2	NA	CASSQGQGAYNGYTF	TGTGCCAGCAGTCAAGGACAGGGGGCTTATAATGGCTACACCTTC
TRBD1	16	TRBV9	TRBJ1-1	NA	CASSPQTGGVNTEAFF	TGTGCCAGCAGCCCTCAGACAGGGGGAGTAAACACTGAAGCTTTCTTT
NA	14	TRBV11-2	TRBJ2-2	few	CASSLGQLTGELFF	TGTGCCAGCAGCTTAGGACAGCTAACCGGGGAGCTGTTTTTT
TRBD1	13	TRBV29-1	TRBJ1-1	NA	CSVQTGEGSEAFF	TGCAGCGTCCAGACAGGGGAAGGTAGTGAAGCTTTCTTT
NA	14	TRBV28	TRBJ1-4	NA	CASSLASYNEKLFF	TGTGCCAGCAGTTTAGCCAGTTATAATGAAAAACTGTTTTTT
NA	14	TRBV6-4	TRBJ1-5	NA	CASSERGGSQPQHF	TGTGCCAGCAGTGAGAGAGGAGGATCTCAGCCCCAGCATTTT
TRBD1	14	TRBV29-1	TRBJ2-5	NA	CSVEKGGQGETQYF	TGCAGCGTTGAAAAGGGGGGACAGGGGGAGACCCAGTACTTC
TRBD2	15	TRBV5-1	TRBJ2-1	NA	CASSLYLAGGNEQFF	TGCGCCAGCAGCTTGTACCTAGCGGGGGGGAATGAGCAGTTCTTC
NA	15	TRBV7-2	TRBJ1-1	NA	CASSLDRGGGTEAFF	TGTGCCAGCAGCTTAGATCGGGGAGGGGGCACTGAAGCTTTCTTT
TRBD2	15	TRBV7-2	TRBJ2-7	NA	CASSSGTSGTYEQYF	TGTGCCAGCAGCTCCGGGACTAGCGGGACATACGAGCAGTACTTC
NA	14	TRBV18	TRBJ1-1	NA	CASSAQLGGTEAFF	TGTGCCAGCTCCGCCCAGCTGGGAGGAACTGAAGCTTTCTTT
NA	16	TRBV10-3	TRBJ2-3	NA	CAISEMTGTSTDTQYF	TGTGCCATCAGTGAGATGACAGGTACTAGCACAGATACGCAGTATTTT
NA	14	TRBV28	TRBJ1-2	NA	CASSLTGFDYGYTF	TGTGCCAGCAGTTTAACAGGATTTGACTATGGCTACACCTTC